This T cell receptor (beta chain) was obtained from a study of glioma-infiltrating T cells. Across the whole study: Samples included WHO grade II oligodendrogliomas or astrocytomas and initial-diagnosis grade IV glioblastomas.

As to this clonotype: What it recognizes is unknown.

Amplification of TCR alpha and beta CDR3 regions from RNA used iRepertoire nested multiplex PCR. Using its own MiXCR run on the multiplex PCR reads, TCRdb lists one record per CDR3 protein. Counted here are fewer than 500,000 distinct CDR3 sequences, 35% to 45% occurring once; the ten biggest clones make up approximately 12%. Overall study findings and caveats: A blood CDR3 motif signature was depleted in highly divergent patients. Tissue and blood shared very few CDR3 sequences. Non-neoplastic patients had below-expected tissue-blood divergence, while all gliomas exceeded expectation.

Germline V gives CDR1 DFQATT, CDR2 SNEGSKA (reference sequence). The CDR3 is 16 residues long. Trimming took 6 bases from V and 1 from J, leaving 19 bases between them. The rearrangement uses TRBV20-1 and TRBJ2-1; D possibly uses TRBD1 or TRBD2 (6 bases each). This sequence was found in a human donor with low-grade glioma or glioblastoma, undergoing nonglioma brain surgery, or in good health (not recorded which). The source material was glioma tissue, nonneoplastic brain tissue, or PBMCs (not recorded which). The CDR3 reads CSAPNKGGASYNEQFF. The CDR3 DNA is TGCAGTGCGCCCAACAAGGGGGGTGCGTCCTACAATGAGCAGTTCTTC.